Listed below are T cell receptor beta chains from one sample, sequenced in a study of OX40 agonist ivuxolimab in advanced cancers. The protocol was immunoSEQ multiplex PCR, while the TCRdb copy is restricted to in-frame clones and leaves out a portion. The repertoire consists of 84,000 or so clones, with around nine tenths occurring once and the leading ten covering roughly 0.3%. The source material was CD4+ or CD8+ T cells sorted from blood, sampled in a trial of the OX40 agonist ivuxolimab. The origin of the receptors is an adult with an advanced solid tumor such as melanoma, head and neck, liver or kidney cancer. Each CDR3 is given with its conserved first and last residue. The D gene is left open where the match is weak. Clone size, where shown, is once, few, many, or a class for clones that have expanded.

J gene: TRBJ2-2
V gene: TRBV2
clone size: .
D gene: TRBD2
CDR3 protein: CASSVGRGANTGELFF
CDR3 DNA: TGTGCCAGCAGTGTAGGACGGGGGGCGAACACCGGGGAGCTGTTTTTT

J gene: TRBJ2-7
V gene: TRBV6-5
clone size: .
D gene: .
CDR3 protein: CASGSGTYEQYF
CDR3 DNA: TGTGCCAGCGGGAGCGGGACATACGAGCAGTACTTC

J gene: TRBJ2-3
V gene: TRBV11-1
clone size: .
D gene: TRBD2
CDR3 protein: CASSINLAADTQYF
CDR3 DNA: TGTGCCAGCAGCATAAACCTAGCGGCAGATACGCAGTATTTT

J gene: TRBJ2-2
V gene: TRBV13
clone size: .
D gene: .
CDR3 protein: CASTRDGTRIKNTGELFF
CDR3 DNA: TGTGCCAGCACCCGGGACGGGACGAGGATAAAGAACACCGGGGAGCTGTTTTTT

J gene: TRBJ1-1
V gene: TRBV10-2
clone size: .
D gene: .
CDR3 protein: CASSEMAAGMNTEAFF
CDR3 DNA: TGCGCCAGCAGTGAGATGGCAGCTGGCATGAACACTGAAGCTTTCTTT

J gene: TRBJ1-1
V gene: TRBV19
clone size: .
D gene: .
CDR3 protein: CASSIEGDTEAFF
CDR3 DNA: TGTGCCAGTAGTATAGAGGGGGACACTGAAGCTTTCTTT

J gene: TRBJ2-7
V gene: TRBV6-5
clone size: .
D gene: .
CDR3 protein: CASRGRSYEQYF
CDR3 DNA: TGTGCCAGCAGGGGGCGTTCCTACGAGCAGTACTTC

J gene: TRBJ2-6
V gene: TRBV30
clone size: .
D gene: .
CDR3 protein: CAWAGQPWGSGANVLTF
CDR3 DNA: TGTGCCTGGGCGGGACAGCCCTGGGGGTCTGGGGCCAACGTCCTGACTTTC

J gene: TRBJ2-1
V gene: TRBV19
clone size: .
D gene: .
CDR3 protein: CASKGRSSYNEQFF
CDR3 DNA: TGTGCCAGCAAGGGACGAAGCTCCTACAATGAGCAGTTCTTC

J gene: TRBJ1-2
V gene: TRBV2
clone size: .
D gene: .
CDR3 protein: CASSDREYFYGYTF
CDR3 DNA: TGTGCCAGCAGTGACAGGGAATACTTCTATGGCTACACCTTC

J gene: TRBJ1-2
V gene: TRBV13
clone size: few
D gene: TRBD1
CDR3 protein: CASSSMRDRNPINYGYTF
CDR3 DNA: TGTGCCAGCAGCTCCATGCGGGACAGGAACCCCATAAACTATGGCTACACCTTC

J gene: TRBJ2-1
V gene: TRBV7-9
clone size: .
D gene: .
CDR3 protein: CASSTWTLYNEQFF
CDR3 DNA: TGTGCCAGCAGCACATGGACTCTCTACAATGAGCAGTTCTTC

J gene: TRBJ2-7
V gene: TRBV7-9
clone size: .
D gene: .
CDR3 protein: CASSPSRPGGPYEQYF
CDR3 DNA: TGTGCCAGCAGCCCATCCCGTCCAGGAGGGCCCTACGAGCAGTACTTC

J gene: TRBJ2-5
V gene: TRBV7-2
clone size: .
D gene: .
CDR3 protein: CASSLAERETQYF
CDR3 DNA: TGTGCCAGCAGCTTAGCGGAGAGGGAGACCCAGTACTTC

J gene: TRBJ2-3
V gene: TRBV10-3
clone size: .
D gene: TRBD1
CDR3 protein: CAISPLGTGGETDTQYF
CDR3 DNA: TGTGCCATCAGTCCACTAGGGACAGGGGGCGAAACAGATACGCAGTATTTT

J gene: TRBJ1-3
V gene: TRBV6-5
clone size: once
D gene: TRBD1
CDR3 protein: CASSYSDRGRGNTIYF
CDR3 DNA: TGTGCCAGCAGTTACTCGGACAGGGGGCGAGGAAACACCATATATTTT

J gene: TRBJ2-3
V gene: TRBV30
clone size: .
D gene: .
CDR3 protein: CAWKPPGLLMDTQYF
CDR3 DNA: TGTGCCTGGAAGCCACCGGGACTCCTAATGGATACGCAGTATTTT

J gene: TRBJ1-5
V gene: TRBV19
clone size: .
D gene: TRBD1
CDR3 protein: CASSWDRRRTYSNQPQHF
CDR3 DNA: TGTGCCAGTAGCTGGGACAGGCGGCGGACTTATAGCAATCAGCCCCAGCATTTT

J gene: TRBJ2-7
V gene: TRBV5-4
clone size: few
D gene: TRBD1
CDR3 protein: CASSFGRTGGTYEQYF
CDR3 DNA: TGTGCCAGCAGCTTCGGTAGGACAGGGGGAACCTACGAGCAGTACTTC

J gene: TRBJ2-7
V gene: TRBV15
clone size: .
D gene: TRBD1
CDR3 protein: CATSLQTGNLYEQYF
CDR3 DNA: TGTGCCACCAGCCTCCAGACAGGGAATCTCTACGAGCAGTACTTC

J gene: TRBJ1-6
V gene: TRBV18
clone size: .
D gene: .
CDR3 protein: CASSPPQGLSGEGPLHF
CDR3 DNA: TGTGCCAGCTCACCACCCCAGGGTTTGTCCGGGGAGGGACCCCTCCACTTT

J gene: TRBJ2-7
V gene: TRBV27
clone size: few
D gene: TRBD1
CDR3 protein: CASSLRQGAFEQYF
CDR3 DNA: TGTGCCAGCAGTCTGAGGCAGGGGGCCTTCGAGCAGTACTTC

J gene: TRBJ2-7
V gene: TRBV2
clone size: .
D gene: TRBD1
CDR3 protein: CARGTGAGEQYF
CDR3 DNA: TGTGCCAGGGGGACAGGGGCTGGCGAGCAGTACTTC

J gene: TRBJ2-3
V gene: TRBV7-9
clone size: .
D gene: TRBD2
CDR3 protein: CASSLGGSGGADTQYF
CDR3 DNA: TGTGCCAGCAGCTTAGGAGGTAGCGGGGGGGCAGATACGCAGTATTTT

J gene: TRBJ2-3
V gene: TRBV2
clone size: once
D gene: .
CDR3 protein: CASSEGTPGTDTQYF
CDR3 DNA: TGTGCCAGCAGTGAGGGGACACCGGGGACAGATACGCAGTATTTT

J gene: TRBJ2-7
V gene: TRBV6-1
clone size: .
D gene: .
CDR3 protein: CASHRVAGPYEQYF
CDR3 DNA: TGTGCCAGCCACAGGGTGGCAGGTCCCTACGAGCAGTACTTC

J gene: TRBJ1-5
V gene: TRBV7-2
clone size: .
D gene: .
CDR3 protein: CASSGGGANQPQHF
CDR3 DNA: TGTGCCAGCAGCGGAGGGGGGGCAAATCAGCCCCAGCATTTT

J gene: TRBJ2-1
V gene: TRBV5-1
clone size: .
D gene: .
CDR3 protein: CASSLGADPQRQFF
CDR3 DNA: TGCGCCAGCAGCCTTGGCGCCGACCCCCAGAGGCAGTTCTTC

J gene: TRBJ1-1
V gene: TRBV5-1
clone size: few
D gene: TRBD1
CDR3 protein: CASSTGQGPGTEAFF
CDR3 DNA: TGCGCCAGCAGCACCGGACAGGGCCCGGGAACTGAAGCTTTCTTT

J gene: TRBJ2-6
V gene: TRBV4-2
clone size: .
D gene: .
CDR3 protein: CASSLWGVSGANVLTF
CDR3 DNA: TGTGCCAGCAGCTTGTGGGGGGTTTCTGGGGCCAACGTCCTGACTTTC

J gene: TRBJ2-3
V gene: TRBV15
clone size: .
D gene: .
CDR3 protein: CATSRPVGRALGTDTQYF
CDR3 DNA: TGTGCCACCAGCAGGCCGGTGGGCCGGGCCCTTGGCACAGATACGCAGTATTTT

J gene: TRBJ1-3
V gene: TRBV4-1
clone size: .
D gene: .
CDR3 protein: CASSPAGRNPGNTIYF
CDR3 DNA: TGCGCCAGCAGCCCTGCGGGCCGTAACCCCGGAAACACCATATATTTT

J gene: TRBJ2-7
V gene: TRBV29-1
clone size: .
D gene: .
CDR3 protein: CSVEDLIHEQYF
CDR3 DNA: TGCAGCGTTGAAGATCTAATCCACGAGCAGTACTTC

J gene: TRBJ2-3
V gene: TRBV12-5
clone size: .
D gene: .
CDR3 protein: CASGSRLGPRFPDTQYF
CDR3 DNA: TGTGCTAGTGGCTCCAGACTAGGCCCCCGTTTCCCAGATACGCAGTATTTT

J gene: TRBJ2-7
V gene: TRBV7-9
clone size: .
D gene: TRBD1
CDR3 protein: CASERGTGLREQYF
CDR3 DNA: TGTGCCAGCGAAAGGGGGACAGGGCTAAGGGAGCAGTACTTC

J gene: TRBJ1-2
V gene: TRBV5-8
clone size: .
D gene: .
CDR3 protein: CASSLRGDTAGGYGYTF
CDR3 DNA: TGTGCCAGCAGCCTTAGGGGGGACACGGCTGGTGGCTATGGCTACACCTTC

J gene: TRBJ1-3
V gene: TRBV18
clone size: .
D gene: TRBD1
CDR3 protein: CASSPLQGGNTIYF
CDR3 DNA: TGTGCCAGCTCACCATTACAGGGGGGAAACACCATATATTTT

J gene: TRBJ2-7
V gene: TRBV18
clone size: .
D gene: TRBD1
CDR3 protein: CASSPGDSSEQYF
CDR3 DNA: TGTGCCAGCTCACCAGGGGACAGCTCGGAGCAGTACTTC

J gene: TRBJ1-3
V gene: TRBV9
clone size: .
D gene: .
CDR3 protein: CASSGAGFGNTIYF
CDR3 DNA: TGTGCCAGCAGCGGAGCAGGGTTTGGAAACACCATATATTTT

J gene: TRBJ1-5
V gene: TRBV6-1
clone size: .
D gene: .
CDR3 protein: CASSGSWGLQPQHF
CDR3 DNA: TGTGCCAGCAGTGGGTCCTGGGGCCTACAGCCCCAGCATTTT

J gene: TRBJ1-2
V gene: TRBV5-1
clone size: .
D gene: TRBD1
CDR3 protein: CASSLPQGQGSGGYTF
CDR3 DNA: TGCGCCAGCAGCTTGCCACAGGGACAGGGGAGCGGTGGCTACACCTTC

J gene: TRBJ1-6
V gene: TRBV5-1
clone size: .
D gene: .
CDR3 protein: CASSLAPGRSPLHF
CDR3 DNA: TGCGCCAGCAGCTTGGCCCCAGGGAGGTCACCCCTCCACTTT

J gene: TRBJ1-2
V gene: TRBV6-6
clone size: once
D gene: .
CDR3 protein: CASSYDIAAGDGYTF
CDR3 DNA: TGTGCCAGCAGTTACGATATTGCGGCAGGGGATGGCTACACCTTC

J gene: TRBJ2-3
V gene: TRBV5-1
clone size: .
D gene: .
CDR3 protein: CATSPSTSTDTQYF
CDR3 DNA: TGCGCCACCAGCCCGAGTACTAGCACAGATACGCAGTATTTT

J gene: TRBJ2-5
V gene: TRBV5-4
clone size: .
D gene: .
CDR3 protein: CASSSYREETQYF
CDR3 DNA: TGTGCCAGCAGCTCCTATCGGGAAGAGACCCAGTACTTC

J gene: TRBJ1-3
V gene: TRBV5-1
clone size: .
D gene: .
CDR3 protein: CASSLNAGGNTIYF
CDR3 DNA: TGCGCCAGCAGCTTGAATGCGGGTGGAAACACCATATATTTT

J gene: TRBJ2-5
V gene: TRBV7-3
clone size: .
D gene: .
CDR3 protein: CASSIGGTLQETQYF
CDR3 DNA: TGTGCCAGCAGCATTGGGGGTACCCTCCAAGAGACCCAGTACTTC

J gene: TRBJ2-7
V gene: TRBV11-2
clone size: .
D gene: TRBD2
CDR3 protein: CASSLNLEAGGNYEQYF
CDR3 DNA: TGTGCCAGCAGCTTAAACCTCGAAGCGGGGGGGAACTACGAGCAGTACTTC

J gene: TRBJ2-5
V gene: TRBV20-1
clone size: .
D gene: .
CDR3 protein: CSAMRGQTQYF
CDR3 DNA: TGCAGTGCGATGCGTGGGCAGACCCAGTACTTC

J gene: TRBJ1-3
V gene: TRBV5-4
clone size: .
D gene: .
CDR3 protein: CASSLGTALTGNTIYF
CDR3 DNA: TGTGCCAGCAGCTTGGGTACAGCCCTCACTGGAAACACCATATATTTT

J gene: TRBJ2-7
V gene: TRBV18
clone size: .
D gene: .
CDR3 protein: CASSPQGSYEQYF
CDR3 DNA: TGTGCCAGCTCACCACAGGGGTCGTACGAGCAGTACTTC

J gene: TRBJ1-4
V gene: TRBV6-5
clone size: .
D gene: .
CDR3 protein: CASSHSGQGEKLFF
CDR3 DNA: TGTGCCAGCAGTCACTCGGGACAAGGAGAAAAACTGTTTTTT